These 27 T cell receptor beta chains share one sample of origin, sequenced in a study of CD8+CD57+ T cells in acquired aplastic anemia. TCR beta VDJ and CDR3 profiling used genomic DNA as template. TCRdb ran MiXCR on the reads and lists one entry per CDR3 protein. The sample yields hundreds of thousands of distinct CDR3 sequences, about two thirds seen once. The sequencing sample was made of sorted CD4+, CD8+, or CD8+CD57+ T cells (not recorded which) from PBMCs. These receptors all come from a human donor in good health, serving as a control.

The rearrangement uses TRBV20-1 and TRBJ1-5; no definite D call. Between the trimmed V and J ends, which lost 0 bases and 2 bases, there was a span of 8 bases. The length of the CDR3 is 14 residues. Germline CDR1 reads DFQATT; CDR2 reads SNEGSKA (reference sequence). CDR3 loop: CSARDDVRNQPQHF. In nucleotides, the CDR3 is TGCAGTGCTAGAGATGACGTGCGCAATCAGCCCCAGCATTTT.

This chain joins TRBV5-1 and TRBJ1-4, with a weak D call TRBD1 (6 bases). V was pared by 4 bases and J by 6 bases, with 10 bases between. Germline CDR1 reads SGHRS; CDR2 reads YFSETQ. The CDR3 length is 13 residues. The CDR3 loop is CASSLRTDEKLFF. In DNA form, the CDR3 reads TGCGCCAGCAGCCTTCGGACAGATGAAAAACTGTTTTTT.

As concerns this clonotype: Sequence at one end of the junction differs from germline and may be a read error. The chain joins TRBV12-3 or TRBV12-4 to TRBJ1-5; no firm D call. CDR3 size: 16 residues. The chain's CDR3 is CASSVAPGFSNQPQHF. CDR3 coding DNA: TGTGCCAGCAGTGTAGCCCCAGGATTTAGCAATCAGCCCCAGCATTTT.

The chain is built from TRBV7-9 and TRBJ1-2, with D unresolved. The V gene's germline CDR1 is SEHNR and CDR2 FQNEAQ (reference sequence). With 5 bases removed from V and 0 bases from J, the gap between germline ends came to 25 bases. The CDR3 contains 19 residues. The CDR3 region is CASSRAGGYGYEANYGYTF. CDR3 coding DNA: TGTGCCAGCAGCCGGGCGGGTGGATACGGGTACGAGGCTAACTATGGCTACACCTTC. Full variable domain (remainder filled in from reference TRBV7-9 and TRBJ1-2): DTGVSQNPRHKITKRGQNVTFRCDPISEHNRLYWYRQTLGQGPEFLTYFQNEAQLEKSRLLSDRFSAERPKGSFSTLEIQRTEQGDSAMYLCASSRAGGYGYEANYGYTFGSGTRLTVV.

Many counts were recorded for this clonotype. CDR3 DNA sequence: TGTGCCAGCAGCTGGGAGGGAATCCAGAACACTGAAGCTTTCTTT. Encoded protein: CASSWEGIQNTEAFF. The rearrangement links TRBV5-5 to TRBJ1-1, with D unresolved. The germline V gene encodes CDR1 SGHKS and CDR2 YYEKEE (reference sequence). Between the trimmed V and J ends, which lost 3 bases and 1 base, there was a span of 13 bases. This CDR3 has 15 amino acids.

The rearrangement links TRBV12-3 or TRBV12-4 to TRBJ1-2; TRBD1 matches 12 bases. The CDR3 sequence is 16 residues long. After removal of 6 bases from V and 8 bases from J, the junction contained 13 bases not matched to a gene. Written as DNA, the CDR3 is TGTGCCAGCAGATCCGGGACAGGGGGCGCGAGGGTAGGCTACACCTTC. It codes for CASRSGTGGARVGYTF.

This chain uses TRBV2 with TRBJ2-2, with D possibly being TRBD1 (5 bases). The CDR3 extends over 16 amino acids. V was trimmed by 6 bases and J by 0 bases, leaving 14 bases between them. Germline CDR1 SNHLY, CDR2 FYNNEI. CDR3 nucleotide sequence: TGTGCCAGCAGCCGGCAGGGCTGTGCGAACACCGGGGAGCTGTTTTTT. The encoded protein is CASSRQGCANTGELFF.

The chain joins TRBV9 to TRBJ1-2; D may be TRBD1 (5 bases). Germline assignment: CDR1 SGDLS and CDR2 YYNGEE. V lost 4 bases and J 10 bases, leaving 23 bases between the germline ends. This CDR3 has 15 amino acids. CDR3: CASSLRGTRSDDYTF. CDR3 bases: TGTGCCAGCAGCCTCCGAGGGACTAGAAGCGATGACTACACCTTC.

As concerns this clonotype: One end of the junction is discordant with germline, which a read error may explain. The genes are TRBV9 and TRBJ1-5; no reliable D call. CDR3 length: 13 amino acids. Per the germline V gene, CDR1 is SGDLS and CDR2 is YYNGEE. CDR3 in amino acids: CASGKSPNYAHTF. The CDR3 coding sequence is TGTGCCAGCGGCAAAAGTCCGAATTATGCCCACACCTTT.

This clonotype was seen ten or more times. This chain links TRBV30 with TRBJ1-4, with a tentative D call TRBD1 (5 bases). Germline V gene lookup returns CDR1 GTSNPN and CDR2 SVGIG (reference sequence). The CDR3 runs 14 residues. V dropped 0 bases and J dropped 8 bases, with 13 bases sitting between them. CDR3 sequence reads: CAWSVGQGGEKLFF. Written as DNA, the CDR3 is TGTGCCTGGAGTGTCGGGCAGGGTGGAGAAAAACTGTTTTTT.

The rearrangement links TRBV7-2 to TRBJ2-2; 8 nucleotides agree with TRBD1. The CDR3 has 15 amino acids. V gave up 4 bases and J gave up 6 bases; unmatched junction bases: 7. Germline-derived CDR1 and CDR2 are SGHTA and FQGNSA. CDR3 residues: CASSWAGGCAGELFF. The CDR3 nucleotides read TGTGCCAGCAGCTGGGCAGGGGGCTGCGCCGGGGAGCTGTTTTTT.

The V call is TRBV6-2 or TRBV6-3, the J call TRBJ1-1; the match to TRBD1 covers 8 bases. Germline V gene data show CDR1 as MNHEY and CDR2 as SVGEGT. J gave up 10 bases and V 6 bases, and 10 bases lay outside the gene matches. The CDR3 totals 13 residues. The CDR3 loop reads CASRDRGGLRAFF. The CDR3 bases are TGTGCCAGCAGAGACAGGGGAGGTTTGAGAGCTTTCTTT.

With respect to this clonotype: A read error may account for a junction end that differs from germline. V is TRBV5-5 and J is TRBJ1-6; 7 nucleotides match TRBD1. CDR3 size: 15 residues. Germline V gene data show CDR1 as SGHKS and CDR2 as YYEKEE (reference sequence). The CDR3 DNA sequence: TGCGCCAGCAGCCTCGGACAGGCAGGGAATTCACCCCTCCACTTT. Encoded protein: CASSLGQAGNSPLHF.

In its sample, this clonotype was seen once. The CDR3 loop is CASSQDGESYGNTIYF. Written as DNA, the CDR3 is TGTGCCAGCAGCCAAGATGGTGAATCGTATGGAAACACCATATATTTT. The rearrangement uses TRBV5-4 and TRBJ1-3, with D unresolved. Germline V gives CDR1 SGHNT, CDR2 YYREEE (reference sequence). This CDR3 region has 16 residues. V was cut by 4 bases and J by 3 bases, with 17 bases left in between.

This rearrangement joins TRBV24-1 to TRBJ2-3; D may be TRBD2 (6 bases). The CDR3 has 15 residues. Germline V lookup: CDR1 KGHDR, CDR2 SFDVKD. V gave up 5 bases and J gave up 11 bases, with 22 bases separating them. This chain's CDR3 is CATSGRTPDYNKQYF. The CDR3 DNA reads TGTGCCACCAGTGGTAGGACACCGGACTACAATAAGCAGTATTTT.

A note on this clonotype: The limits of the CDR3 on the DNA are not certain, so only TCRdb's listed CDR3 is given. CDR3 in amino acids: CATSDQQQLKLHLRF. The genes are TRBV24-1 and TRBJ1-6. The CDR3 has 15 amino acids, counting both end residues. CDR1 is KGHDR and CDR2 is SFDVKD in the germline V gene.

The sample holds one count of this clonotype. Just one base apart from a much larger clone, this may be a read error. The chain has TRBV6-6 and TRBJ2-5; perhaps TRBD1 as D (6 bases). Trimming took 2 bases from V and 5 from J, leaving 18 bases between them. There are 16 residues in the CDR3. CDR1 and CDR2 (germline): MNHNY, SVGAGI (reference sequence). The CDR3 coding sequence is TGTGCCAGCAGTTACCCGATGGCAGGGGCAGGGGAGACCCAGTACTTC. Its protein is CASSYPMAGAGETQYF.

The rearrangement links TRBV11-2 to TRBJ2-5; unclear D gene. V was shortened by 6 bases and J by 5 bases, with 16 bases between the two germline ends. There are 14 residues in the CDR3. Germline-derived CDR1 and CDR2 are SGHAT and FQNNGV. The CDR3 coding sequence is TGTGCCAGCAGTCCCCTCAGCGCCTGCGAGACCCAGTACTTC. Its translation: CASSPLSACETQYF. Full variable domain (rest looked up from reference TRBV11-2 and TRBJ2-5): EAGVAQSPRYKIIEKRQSVAFWCNPISGHATLYWYQQILGQGPKLLIQFQNNGVVDDSQLPKDRFSAERLKGVDSTLKIQPAKLEDSAVYLCASSPLSACETQYFGPGTRLLVL.

The chain links TRBV10-3 to TRBJ2-2; 7 bases are shared with TRBD1. The germline gives CDR1 ENHRY, CDR2 SYGVKD. Trimming took 4 bases from V and 3 from J; bases not matched to a gene: 5. The CDR3 has 15 residues. CDR3 amino acids: CAISGKGAYTGELFF. The CDR3 DNA reads as TGTGCCATCAGTGGAAAGGGGGCCTACACCGGGGAGCTGTTTTTT.

The count of this clonotype is one. This rearrangement joins TRBV15 to TRBJ2-7; no clear D gene. V was trimmed by 0 bases and J by 2 bases, leaving 11 bases between them. Per germline, CDR1 LNHNV and CDR2 YYDKDF (reference sequence). This CDR3 has 15 residues. The CDR3 loop is CATSRDKRLPYEQYF. The CDR3 DNA is TGTGCCACCAGCAGAGATAAGCGTCTTCCCTACGAGCAGTACTTC.

V and J are TRBV25-1 and TRBJ2-7, with D perhaps assigned TRBD1 or TRBD2 (5 bases each). This CDR3 is 13 amino acids long. Germline V gene data show CDR1 as MGHDK and CDR2 as SYGVNS. The V end was cut by 0 bases, the J end by 11 bases, with 14 bases between. CDR3 in DNA: TGTGCCAGCAGTGAATACTCGGCTGGGACGGAGTACTTC. It is translated as CASSEYSAGTEYF.

Worth noting for this clonotype: One junction end does not reproduce the germline sequence, and a read error may be involved. The chain couples TRBV9 to TRBJ1-3; TRBD1 is a possible D gene (6 bases). From germline, CDR1 is SGDLS and CDR2 YYNGEE. The CDR3 has 16 amino acids. The CDR3 region is CASSVSGKGDGHTIYF. In DNA form, the CDR3 reads TGTGCCAGCAGCGTTTCAGGTAAGGGGGATGGACACACCATATATTTT.

A note on this clonotype: Relative to the germline gene, one junction end is altered; a read error may explain this. The chain is built from TRBV7-9 and TRBJ1-6; D uncertain. This CDR3 has 14 residues. Germline V lookup: CDR1 SEHNR, CDR2 FQNEAQ (reference sequence). DNA of the CDR3: TGTGCCAGCAGCTGGAAAGGGTTCGATTCGCCCCTCCACTTT. Translated, it gives CASSWKGFDSPLHF.

Worth noting for this clonotype: Germline and junction disagree at one end, which may indicate a read error. The rearrangement uses TRBV29-1 and TRBJ1-1; possible D gene TRBD1, 5 bases. The CDR3 is made up of 12 amino acids. Germline lookup yields CDR1 SQVTM and CDR2 ANQGSEA. The CDR3 DNA follows: TGCAGCATCAAAGAGGACGGGACTGAAGCATTCTTT. Translating it yields CSIKEDGTEAFF.

The table lists this clonotype with many counts. This rearrangement joins TRBV12-3 or TRBV12-4 to TRBJ1-2, with 8 bases matching TRBD1. CDR3 size: 15 residues. V gave up 7 bases and J gave up 7 bases; unmatched junction bases: 14. The CDR3 is CASISGTGTLRGYTF. DNA of the CDR3: TGTGCCAGCATCTCCGGGACAGGCACCCTCCGTGGCTACACCTTC.

This clonotype was seen a handful of times. The chain employs TRBV12-3 or TRBV12-4 and TRBJ2-7; D is possibly TRBD2 (6 bases). The CDR3 runs 16 residues. V was cut by 6 bases and J by 3 bases, with 21 bases left in between. The CDR3 sequence: CASSPTGGGNIYEQYF. In DNA, the CDR3 is TGTGCCAGCAGCCCAACAGGCGGAGGGAATATCTACGAGCAGTACTTC.

The rearrangement links TRBV7-4 to TRBJ2-7; a weak D match, TRBD2 (6 bases). This CDR3 is built from 18 residues. Looked up from germline, CDR1 is SGHVT and CDR2 is SQSDAQ. The V end was cut by 11 bases, the J end by 1 base, with 30 bases between. CDR3 nucleotide sequence: TGTGCCCGGGACGGTGCGGGGCGGAGGAGCTTTCTTTCCTACGAGCAGTACTTC. This sequence encodes CARDGAGRRSFLSYEQYF. The variable domain in full, with the rest retrieved from reference TRBV7-4 and TRBJ2-7, is GAGVSQSPRYKVAKRGRDVALRCDSISGHVTLYWYRQTLGQGSEVLTYSQSDAQRDKSGRPSGRFSAERPERSVSTLKIQRTEQGDSAVYLCARDGAGRRSFLSYEQYFGPGTRLTVT.